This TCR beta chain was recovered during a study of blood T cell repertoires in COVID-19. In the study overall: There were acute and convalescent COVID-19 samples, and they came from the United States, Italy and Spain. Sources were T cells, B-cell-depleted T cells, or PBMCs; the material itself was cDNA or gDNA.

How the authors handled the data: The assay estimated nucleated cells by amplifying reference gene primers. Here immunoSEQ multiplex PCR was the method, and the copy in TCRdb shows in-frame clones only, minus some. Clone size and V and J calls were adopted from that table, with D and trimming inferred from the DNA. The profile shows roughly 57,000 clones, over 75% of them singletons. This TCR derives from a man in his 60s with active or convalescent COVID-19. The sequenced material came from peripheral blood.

The CDR3 protein is CASSPGTGSGNIQYF. Written as DNA, the CDR3 is TGTGCCAGCAGCCCAGGGACAGGGTCTGGAAACATTCAGTACTTC. The chain combines TRBV7-6 with TRBJ2-4; 9 bases agree with TRBD1. V lost 5 bases and J lost 6; bases outside the gene matches: 8. Germline loops: CDR1 SGHVS, CDR2 FNYEAQ. This CDR3 is 15 amino acids long.